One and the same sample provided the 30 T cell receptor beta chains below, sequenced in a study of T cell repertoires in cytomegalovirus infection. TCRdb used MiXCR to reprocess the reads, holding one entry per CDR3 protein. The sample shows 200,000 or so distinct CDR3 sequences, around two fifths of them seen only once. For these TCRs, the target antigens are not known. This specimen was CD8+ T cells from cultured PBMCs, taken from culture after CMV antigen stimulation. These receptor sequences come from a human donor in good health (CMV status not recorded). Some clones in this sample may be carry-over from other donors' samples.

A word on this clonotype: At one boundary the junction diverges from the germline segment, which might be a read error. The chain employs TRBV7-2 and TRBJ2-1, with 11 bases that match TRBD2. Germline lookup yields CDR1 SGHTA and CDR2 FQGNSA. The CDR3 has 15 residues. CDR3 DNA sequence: TGTGCCAGCAGCTTCGGGACTAGCGGTCACAATGAGCAGGTCTTC. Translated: CASSFGTSGHNEQVF.

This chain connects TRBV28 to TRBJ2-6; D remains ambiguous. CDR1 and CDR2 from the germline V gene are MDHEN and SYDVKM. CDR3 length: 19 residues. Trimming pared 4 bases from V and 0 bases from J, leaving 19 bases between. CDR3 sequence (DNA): TGTGCCAGCAGTTCCCCCCGCGGTCGGGTTACCTCTGGGGCCAACGTCCTGACTTTC. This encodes CASSSPRGRVTSGANVLTF.

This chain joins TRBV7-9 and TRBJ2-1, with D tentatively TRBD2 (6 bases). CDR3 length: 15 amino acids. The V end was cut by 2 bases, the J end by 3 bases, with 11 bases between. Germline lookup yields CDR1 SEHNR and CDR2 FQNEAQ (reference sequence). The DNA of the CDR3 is TGTGCCAGCAGCTTATCGGAGGGAAACTACAATGAGCAGTTCTTC. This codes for CASSLSEGNYNEQFF.

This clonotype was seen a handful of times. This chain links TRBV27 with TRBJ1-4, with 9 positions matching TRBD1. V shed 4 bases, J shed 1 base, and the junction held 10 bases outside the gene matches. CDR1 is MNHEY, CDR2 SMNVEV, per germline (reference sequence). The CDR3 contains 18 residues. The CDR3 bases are TGTGCCAGCAGTTGGACTGGGACAGGGTTAGGAACTAATGAAAAACTGTTTTTT. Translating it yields CASSWTGTGLGTNEKLFF.

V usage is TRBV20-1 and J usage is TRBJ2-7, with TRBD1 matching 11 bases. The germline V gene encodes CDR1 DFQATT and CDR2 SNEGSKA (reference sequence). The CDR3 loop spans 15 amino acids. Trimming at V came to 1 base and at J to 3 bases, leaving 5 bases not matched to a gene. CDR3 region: CSARGSGQGVYEQYF. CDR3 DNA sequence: TGCAGTGCTAGAGGGTCGGGACAGGGGGTCTACGAGCAGTACTTC.

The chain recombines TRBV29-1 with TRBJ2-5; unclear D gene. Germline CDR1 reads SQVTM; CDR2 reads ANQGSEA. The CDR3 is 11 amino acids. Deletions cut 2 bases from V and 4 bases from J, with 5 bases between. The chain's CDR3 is CSVERRETQYF. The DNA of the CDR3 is TGCAGCGTTGAACGGCGAGAGACCCAGTACTTC.

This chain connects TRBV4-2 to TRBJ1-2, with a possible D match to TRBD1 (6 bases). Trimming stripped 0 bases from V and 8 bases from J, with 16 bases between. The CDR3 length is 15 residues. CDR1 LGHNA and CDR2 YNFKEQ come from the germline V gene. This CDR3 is CASSQEYGGPEGYTF. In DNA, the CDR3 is TGTGCCAGCAGCCAAGAATATGGGGGGCCGGAGGGCTACACCTTC.

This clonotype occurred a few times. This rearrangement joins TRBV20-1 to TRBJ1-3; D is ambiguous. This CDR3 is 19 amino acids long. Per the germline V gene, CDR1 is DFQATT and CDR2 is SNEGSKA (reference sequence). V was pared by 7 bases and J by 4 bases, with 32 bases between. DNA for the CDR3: TGCAGTGGAGGCTCTCAGACGGAGCGATGGCCGGCGTACGGAAACACCATATATTTT. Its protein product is CSGGSQTERWPAYGNTIYF.

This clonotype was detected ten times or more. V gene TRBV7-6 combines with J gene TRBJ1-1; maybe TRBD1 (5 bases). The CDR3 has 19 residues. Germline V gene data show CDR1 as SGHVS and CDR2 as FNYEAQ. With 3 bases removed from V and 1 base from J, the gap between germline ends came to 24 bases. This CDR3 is CASSFSALGIGATNTEAFF. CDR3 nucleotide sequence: TGTGCCAGCAGCTTCTCCGCGTTGGGTATAGGGGCGACGAACACTGAAGCTTTCTTT.

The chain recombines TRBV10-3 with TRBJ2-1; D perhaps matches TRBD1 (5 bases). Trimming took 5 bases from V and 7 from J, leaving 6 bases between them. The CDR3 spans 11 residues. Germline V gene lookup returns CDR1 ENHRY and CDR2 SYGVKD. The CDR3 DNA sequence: TGTGCCATCAGTCCAGGGAATGAGCAGTTCTTC. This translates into CAISPGNEQFF.

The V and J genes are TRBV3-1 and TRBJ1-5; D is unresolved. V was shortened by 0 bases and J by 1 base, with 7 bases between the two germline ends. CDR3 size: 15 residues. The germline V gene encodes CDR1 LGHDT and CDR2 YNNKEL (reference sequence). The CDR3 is CASSQDFDSNQPQHF. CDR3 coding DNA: TGTGCCAGCAGCCAAGATTTTGACAGCAATCAGCCCCAGCATTTT.

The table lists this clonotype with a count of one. The CDR3 protein is CASSLSHSVETQYF. The CDR3 nucleotides read TGTGCCAGCAGCTTATCACACTCCGTAGAGACCCAGTACTTC. V usage is TRBV11-1 and J usage is TRBJ2-5; D not resolved. CDR1 and CDR2 (germline): SGHAT, FQDESV (reference sequence). The CDR3 runs to 14 residues. The V and J ends lost 2 bases and 4 bases respectively, with 11 bases between them. The full variable domain, its missing parts supplied by reference TRBV11-1 and TRBJ2-5, is EAEVAQSPRYKITEKSQAVAFWCDPISGHATLYWYRQILGQGPELLVQFQDESVVDDSQLPKDRFSAERLKGVDSTLKIQPAELGDSAMYLCASSLSHSVETQYFGPGTRLLVL.

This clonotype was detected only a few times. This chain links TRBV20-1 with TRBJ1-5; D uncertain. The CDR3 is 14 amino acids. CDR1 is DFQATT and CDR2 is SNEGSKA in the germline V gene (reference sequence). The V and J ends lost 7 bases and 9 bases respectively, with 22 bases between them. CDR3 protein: CSVGTRQPIRPQHF. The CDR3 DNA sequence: TGCAGTGTCGGAACAAGGCAACCCATACGGCCCCAGCATTTT.

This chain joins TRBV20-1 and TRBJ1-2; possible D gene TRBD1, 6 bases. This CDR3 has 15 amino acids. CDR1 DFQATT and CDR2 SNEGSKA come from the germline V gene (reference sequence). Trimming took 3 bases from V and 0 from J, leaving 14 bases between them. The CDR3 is CSASGGRGANYGYTF. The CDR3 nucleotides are TGCAGTGCTAGCGGCGGGAGGGGGGCTAACTATGGCTACACCTTC.

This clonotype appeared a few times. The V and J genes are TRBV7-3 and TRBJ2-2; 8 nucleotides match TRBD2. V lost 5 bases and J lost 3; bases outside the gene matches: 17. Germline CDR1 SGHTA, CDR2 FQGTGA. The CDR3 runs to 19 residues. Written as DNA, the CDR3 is TGTGCCAGCAGCCCACCCGTTGTGGCGGGAGGAGTATACACCGGGGAGCTGTTTTTT. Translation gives CASSPPVVAGGVYTGELFF.

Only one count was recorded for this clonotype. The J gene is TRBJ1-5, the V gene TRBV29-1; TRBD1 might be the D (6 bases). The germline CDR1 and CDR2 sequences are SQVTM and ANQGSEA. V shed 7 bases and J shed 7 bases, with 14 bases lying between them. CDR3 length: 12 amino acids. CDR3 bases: TGCAGCGCTACAGGGCCTGTCCAGCCCCAGCATTTT. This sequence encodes CSATGPVQPQHF.

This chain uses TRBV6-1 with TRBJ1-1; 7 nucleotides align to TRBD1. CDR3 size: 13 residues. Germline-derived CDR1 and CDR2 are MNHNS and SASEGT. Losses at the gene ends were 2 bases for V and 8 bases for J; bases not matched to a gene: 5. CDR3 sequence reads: CASSESGQIEAFF. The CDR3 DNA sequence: TGTGCCAGCAGTGAATCGGGACAGATCGAAGCTTTCTTT.

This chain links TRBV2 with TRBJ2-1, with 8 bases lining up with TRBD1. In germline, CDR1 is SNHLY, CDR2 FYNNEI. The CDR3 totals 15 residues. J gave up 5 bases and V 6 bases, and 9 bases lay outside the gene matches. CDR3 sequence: CASSQTGDINNEQFF. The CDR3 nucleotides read TGTGCCAGCAGCCAGACAGGGGATATTAACAATGAGCAGTTCTTC.

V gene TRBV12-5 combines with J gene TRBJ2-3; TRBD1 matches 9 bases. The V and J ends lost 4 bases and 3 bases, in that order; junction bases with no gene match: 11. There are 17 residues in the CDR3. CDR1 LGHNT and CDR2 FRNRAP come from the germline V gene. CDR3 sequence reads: CASGSQGQGRRTDTQYF. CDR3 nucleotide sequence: TGTGCTAGTGGTTCCCAGGGACAGGGAAGGCGGACAGATACGCAGTATTTT. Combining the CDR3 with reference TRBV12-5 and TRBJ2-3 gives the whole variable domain DARVTQTPRHKVTEMGQEVTMRCQPILGHNTVFWYRQTMMQGLELLAYFRNRAPLDDSGMPKDRFSAEMPDATLATLKIQPSEPRDSAVYFCASGSQGQGRRTDTQYFGPGTRLTVL.

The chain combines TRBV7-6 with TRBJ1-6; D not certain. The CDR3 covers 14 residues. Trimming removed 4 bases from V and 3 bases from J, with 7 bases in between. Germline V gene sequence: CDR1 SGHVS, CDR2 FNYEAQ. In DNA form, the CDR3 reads TGTGCCAGCAGCTCTACCATCTATAATTCACCCCTCCACTTT. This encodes CASSSTIYNSPLHF.

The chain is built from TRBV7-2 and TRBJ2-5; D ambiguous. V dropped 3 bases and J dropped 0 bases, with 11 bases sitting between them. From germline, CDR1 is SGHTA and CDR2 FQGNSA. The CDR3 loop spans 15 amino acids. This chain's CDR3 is CASSFFLGNQETQYF. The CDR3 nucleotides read TGTGCCAGCAGCTTTTTTCTCGGCAACCAAGAGACCCAGTACTTC.

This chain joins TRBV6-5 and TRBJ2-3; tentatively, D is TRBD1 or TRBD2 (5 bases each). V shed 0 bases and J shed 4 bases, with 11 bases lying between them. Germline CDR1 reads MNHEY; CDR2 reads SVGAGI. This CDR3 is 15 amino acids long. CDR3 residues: CASSYSRGGADTQYF. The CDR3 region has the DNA TGTGCCAGCAGTTACTCGAGGGGTGGAGCAGATACGCAGTATTTT.

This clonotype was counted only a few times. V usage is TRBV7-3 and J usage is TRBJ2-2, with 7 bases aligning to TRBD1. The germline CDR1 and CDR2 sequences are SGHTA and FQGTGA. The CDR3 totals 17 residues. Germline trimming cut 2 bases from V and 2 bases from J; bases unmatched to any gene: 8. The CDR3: CASSLDDRAPNTGELFF. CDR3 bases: TGTGCCAGCAGCTTAGATGACAGGGCTCCTAACACCGGGGAGCTGTTTTTT. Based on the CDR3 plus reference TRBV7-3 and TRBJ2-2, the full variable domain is GAGVSQTPSNKVTEKGKYVELRCDPISGHTALYWYRQSLGQGPEFLIYFQGTGAADDSGLPNDRFFAVRPEGSVSTLKIQRTERGDSAVYLCASSLDDRAPNTGELFFGEGSRLTVL.

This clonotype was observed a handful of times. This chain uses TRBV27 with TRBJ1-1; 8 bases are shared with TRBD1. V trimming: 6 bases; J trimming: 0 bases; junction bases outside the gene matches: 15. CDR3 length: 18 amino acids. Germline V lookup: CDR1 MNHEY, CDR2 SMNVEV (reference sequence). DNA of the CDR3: TGTGCCAGCAGCTCCTACGGGGACCGGACAGGGTTGAACACTGAAGCTTTCTTT. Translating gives CASSSYGDRTGLNTEAFF.

CDR3 in DNA: TGTGCCAGCAGCTTCAAAGCGCTAGAGACCCAGTACTTC. The encoded protein is CASSFKALETQYF. This chain links TRBV7-8 with TRBJ2-5; D gene ambiguous. Trimming removed 3 bases at V and 4 bases at J, with 9 bases between. This CDR3 comprises 13 residues. Germline assignment: CDR1 SGHVS and CDR2 FQNEAQ.

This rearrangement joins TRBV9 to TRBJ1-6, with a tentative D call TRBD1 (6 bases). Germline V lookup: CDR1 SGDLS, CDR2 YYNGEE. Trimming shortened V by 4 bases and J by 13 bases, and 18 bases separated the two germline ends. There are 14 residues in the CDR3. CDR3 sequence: CASSPSTGRSPLHF. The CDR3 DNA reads TGTGCCAGCAGCCCTTCCACAGGGCGGTCGCCCCTCCACTTT.

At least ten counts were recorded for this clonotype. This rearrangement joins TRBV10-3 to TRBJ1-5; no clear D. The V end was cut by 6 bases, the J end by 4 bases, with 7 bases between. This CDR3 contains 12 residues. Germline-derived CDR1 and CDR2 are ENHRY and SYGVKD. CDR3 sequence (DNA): TGTGCCATCAGACAGCCGAATCAGCCCCAGCATTTT. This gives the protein CAIRQPNQPQHF.

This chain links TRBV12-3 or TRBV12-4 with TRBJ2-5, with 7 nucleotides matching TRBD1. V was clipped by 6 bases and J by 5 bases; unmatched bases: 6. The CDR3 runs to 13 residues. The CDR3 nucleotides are TGTGCCAGCAGCCAGGGGGTCGGGGAGACCCAGTACTTC. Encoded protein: CASSQGVGETQYF.

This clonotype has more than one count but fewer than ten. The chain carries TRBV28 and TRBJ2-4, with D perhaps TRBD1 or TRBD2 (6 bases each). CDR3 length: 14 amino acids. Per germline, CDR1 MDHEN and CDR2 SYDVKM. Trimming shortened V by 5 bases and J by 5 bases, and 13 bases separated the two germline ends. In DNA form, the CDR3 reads TGTGCCAGCAGTGACCAAGGGGGGCAAAACATTCAGTACTTC. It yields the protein CASSDQGGQNIQYF. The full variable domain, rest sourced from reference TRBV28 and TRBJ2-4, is DVKVTQSSRYLVKRTGEKVFLECVQDMDHENMFWYRQDPGLGLRLIYFSYDVKMKEKGDIPEGYSVSREKKERFSLILESASTNQTSMYLCASSDQGGQNIQYFGAGTRLSVL.

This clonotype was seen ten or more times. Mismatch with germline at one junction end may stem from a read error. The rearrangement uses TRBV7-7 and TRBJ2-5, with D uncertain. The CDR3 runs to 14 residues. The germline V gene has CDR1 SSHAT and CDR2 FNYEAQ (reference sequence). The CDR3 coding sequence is TGTGCTAGCAGCTTAGAGCCAACGACCGAGACCCAGTACTTC. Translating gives CASSLEPTTETQYF.